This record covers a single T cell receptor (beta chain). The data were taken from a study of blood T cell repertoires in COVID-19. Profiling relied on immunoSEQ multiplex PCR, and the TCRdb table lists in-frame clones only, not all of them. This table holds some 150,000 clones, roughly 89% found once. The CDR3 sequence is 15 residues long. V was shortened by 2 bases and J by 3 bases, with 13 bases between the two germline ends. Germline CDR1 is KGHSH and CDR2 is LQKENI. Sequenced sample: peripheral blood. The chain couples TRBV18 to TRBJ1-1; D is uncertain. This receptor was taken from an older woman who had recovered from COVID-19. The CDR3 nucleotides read TGTGCCAGCTCACCATTCTTCCGGGAGTACACTGAAGCTTTCTTT. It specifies CASSPFFREYTEAFF.